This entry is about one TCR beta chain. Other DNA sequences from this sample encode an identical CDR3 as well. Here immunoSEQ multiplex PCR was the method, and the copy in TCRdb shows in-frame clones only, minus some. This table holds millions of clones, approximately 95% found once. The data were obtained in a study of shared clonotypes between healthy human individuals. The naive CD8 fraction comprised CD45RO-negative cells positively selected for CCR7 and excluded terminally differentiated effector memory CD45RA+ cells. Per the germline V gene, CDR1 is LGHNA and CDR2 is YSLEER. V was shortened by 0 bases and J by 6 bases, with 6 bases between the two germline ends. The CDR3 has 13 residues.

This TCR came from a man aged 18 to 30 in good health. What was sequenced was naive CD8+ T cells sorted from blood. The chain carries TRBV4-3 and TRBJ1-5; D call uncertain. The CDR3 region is CASSQDLGQPQHF. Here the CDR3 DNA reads TGCGCCAGCAGCCAAGATCTAGGTCAGCCCCAGCATTTT.